This T cell receptor beta chain was obtained from a study of a mutant IDH1 vaccine in newly diagnosed glioma. At the level of the study: Before enrollment, patients got radiotherapy alone, temozolomide alone, or mostly the combination.

Of note for this clone: Its antigen is not known.

This table comes from immunoSEQ multiplex PCR, and its TCRdb copy is limited to in-frame clones, with some not included. The data contain 25,000 to 35,000 clones, roughly 90% of them singletons. Time point meaning: week 23, last vaccination. All doses held 300 ug of mutant IDH1 20-mer peptide, with topical imiquimod. Trimming took off 6 bases at V and 5 bases at J, with 17 bases between the two ends. Per germline, CDR1 SGHTA and CDR2 FQGNSA. The CDR3 loop spans 15 amino acids. This clonotype was obtained from a man aged 35 to 55 with glioma. This chain connects TRBV7-2 to TRBJ2-1, with D perhaps matching TRBD1 (6 bases). The starting material was PBMCs, obtained from a glioma patient whose treatment included an IDH1 peptide vaccine. The CDR3 bases are TGTGCCAGCAGATATCGCAGGGGTACGGACAATGAGCAGTTCTTC. This sequence encodes CASRYRRGTDNEQFF.